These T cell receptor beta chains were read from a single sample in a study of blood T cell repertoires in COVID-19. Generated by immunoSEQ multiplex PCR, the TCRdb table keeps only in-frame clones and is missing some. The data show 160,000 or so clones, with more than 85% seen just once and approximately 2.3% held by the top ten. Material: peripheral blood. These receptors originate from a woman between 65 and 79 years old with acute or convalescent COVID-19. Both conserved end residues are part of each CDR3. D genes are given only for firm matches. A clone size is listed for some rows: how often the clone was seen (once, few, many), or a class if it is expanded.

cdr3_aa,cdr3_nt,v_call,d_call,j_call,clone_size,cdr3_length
CASSQDLGSPRDTQYF,TGCGCCAGCAGCCAAGATCTCGGGTCCCCCAGAGATACGCAGTATTTT,TRBV4-1,.,TRBJ2-3,.,16
CASSLRQGATHGYTF,TGTGCCAGCAGTCTCAGACAGGGGGCAACGCATGGCTACACCTTC,TRBV27,TRBD1,TRBJ1-2,few,15
CASSLVDSNNEQFF,TGTGCCAGCAGCTTAGTTGACAGCAACAATGAGCAGTTCTTC,TRBV7-9,.,TRBJ2-1,.,14
CASSELPGSGSRSYGYTF,TGTGCCAGCAGTGAACTCCCAGGATCGGGGTCTCGGAGCTATGGCTACACCTTC,TRBV6-1,.,TRBJ1-2,.,18
CASSPGWTGLNYGYTF,TGTGCCAGCAGCCCGGGGTGGACAGGGCTCAACTATGGCTACACCTTC,TRBV7-2,TRBD1,TRBJ1-2,.,16
CASSLSSYGYTF,TGCGCCAGCAGCTTGTCTTCTTATGGCTACACCTTC,TRBV5-1,.,TRBJ1-2,.,12
CASSFFMNTEAFF,TGTGCCAGCAGCTTTTTCATGAACACTGAAGCTTTCTTT,TRBV5-6,.,TRBJ1-1,.,13
CASSHNRGWSFF,TGTGCCAGCAGCCACAACAGGGGGTGGTCTTTCTTT,TRBV3-1/TRBV3-2,TRBD1,TRBJ1-1,.,12
CASSHRLAGGTDTQYF,TGTGCCAGCAGCCATAGACTAGCGGGGGGCACAGATACGCAGTATTTT,TRBV7-6,TRBD2,TRBJ2-3,.,16
CASTWGESPYNEQFF,TGTGCCAGCACCTGGGGGGAGAGCCCCTACAATGAGCAGTTCTTC,TRBV6-5,.,TRBJ2-1,.,15
CASSQVLTEQLGEQYF,TGCGCCAGCAGCCAAGTATTGACAGAGCAATTGGGCGAGCAGTACTTC,TRBV4-3,.,TRBJ2-7,.,16
CASSPSLGISYNEQFF,TGTGCCAGCAGCCCTAGCCTAGGGATCTCCTACAATGAGCAGTTCTTC,TRBV7-2,.,TRBJ2-1,.,16
CASTKGNRANTEAFF,TGTGCCAGCACCAAAGGGAACAGGGCGAACACTGAAGCTTTCTTT,TRBV6-5,.,TRBJ1-1,.,15
CASSIYLAGGDTQYF,TGTGCCAGCAGCATCTATCTAGCGGGTGGAGATACGCAGTATTTT,TRBV11-2,TRBD2,TRBJ2-3,.,15
CASSLARVGREKLFF,TGTGCCAGCAGCTTAGCTCGAGTGGGGAGGGAAAAACTGTTTTTT,TRBV7-2,.,TRBJ1-4,.,15
CASSEGRSTEAFF,TGCGCCAGCAGTGAGGGCAGGTCTACTGAAGCTTTCTTT,TRBV10-2,.,TRBJ1-1,.,13
CATSDLTGDYGYTF,TGTGCCACCAGTGATCTGACCGGGGACTATGGCTACACCTTC,TRBV24-1,.,TRBJ1-2,.,14
CASSDGGSGGLSGYTF,TGTGCCAGCAGTGATGGGGGGTCAGGGGGGCTGTCTGGCTACACCTTC,TRBV25-1,TRBD1,TRBJ1-2,.,16
CASSVIWPGNTIYF,TGTGCCAGCAGCGTAATTTGGCCTGGAAACACCATATATTTT,TRBV9,.,TRBJ1-3,.,14
CASTASNEQFF,TGTGCCAGCACCGCGAGTAATGAGCAGTTCTTC,TRBV5-8,.,TRBJ2-1,.,11
CASSGQVVATEAFF,TGTGCCAGCAGCGGACAGGTCGTCGCGACTGAAGCTTTCTTT,TRBV6-2/TRBV6-3,TRBD1,TRBJ1-1,once,14
CASSPERSGYTF,TGTGCCAGCAGTCCCGAGCGGAGCGGCTACACCTTC,TRBV7-9,.,TRBJ1-2,.,12
CASSQLENYGYTF,TGTGCCAGCAGCCAACTTGAGAACTATGGCTACACCTTC,TRBV3-1/TRBV3-2,.,TRBJ1-2,.,13
CASSRQGGSPLHF,TGTGCCAGCAGTCGCCAGGGAGGATCACCCCTCCACTTT,TRBV11-3,.,TRBJ1-6,.,13
CSVRGPGGFNTEAFF,TGCAGCGTTAGAGGTCCAGGGGGCTTTAACACTGAAGCTTTCTTT,TRBV29-1,TRBD1,TRBJ1-1,.,15
CATSGQGNEKLFF,TGTGCCACCTCGGGACAGGGTAATGAAAAACTGTTTTTT,TRBV24-1,TRBD1,TRBJ1-4,.,13
CASSRNGGAGNTIYF,TGTGCCAGCAGCCGAAACGGCGGGGCCGGAAACACCATATATTTT,TRBV11-3,.,TRBJ1-3,.,15
CASSQTGGDTQYF,TGCGCCAGCTCCCAAACGGGGGGGGATACGCAGTATTTT,TRBV5-1,TRBD2,TRBJ2-3,.,13
CASSFGGSEKLFF,TGTGCCAGCAGCTTCGGAGGATCGGAAAAACTGTTTTTT,TRBV7-2,.,TRBJ1-4,.,13
CASSGGLGDNEQFF,TGTGCCAGCAGTGGCGGACTAGGAGACAATGAGCAGTTCTTC,TRBV25-1,TRBD2,TRBJ2-1,.,14
CAWSVGRRDGGYTF,TGTGCCTGGAGTGTAGGTCGCAGGGATGGCGGCTACACCTTC,TRBV30,.,TRBJ1-2,.,14
CASRLRQGLNQPQHF,TGTGCCAGCAGACTTAGACAGGGGCTCAATCAGCCCCAGCATTTT,TRBV5-5,TRBD1,TRBJ1-5,.,15
CASSQVSGVGYGYTF,TGTGCCAGCAGCCAAGTCTCCGGGGTAGGGTATGGCTACACCTTC,TRBV3-1/TRBV3-2,.,TRBJ1-2,.,15
CASSSPGGRSEQYF,TGTGCCAGCAGTTCACCAGGGGGACGAAGCGAGCAGTACTTC,TRBV6-6,TRBD1,TRBJ2-7,.,14
CASSQGVPGARNTIYF,TGCGCCAGCAGCCAAGGAGTGCCTGGGGCTCGGAACACCATATATTTT,TRBV4-3,.,TRBJ1-3,.,16
CASSEAGSRGGQRADTQYF,TGTGCCAGCAGTGAGGCAGGGTCGAGGGGGGGGCAGAGAGCAGATACGCAGTATTTT,TRBV6-1,.,TRBJ2-3,.,19
CASSDRGASDEQYF,TGCGCCAGCAGTGATCGTGGGGCCTCGGACGAGCAGTACTTC,TRBV10-1,.,TRBJ2-7,.,14
CASSLLTDRVKGYTF,TGTGCCAGCAGCTTATTGACTGACAGGGTAAAGGGCTACACCTTC,TRBV7-9,TRBD1,TRBJ1-2,many,15
CASSPQIRAGSSYEQYF,TGTGCCAGCAGCCCCCAAATTCGAGCGGGGAGCTCCTACGAGCAGTACTTC,TRBV4-2,TRBD2,TRBJ2-7,.,17
CASSVGGGDGNTIYF,TGCGCCAGCAGCGTTGGCGGGGGCGACGGAAACACCATATATTTT,TRBV4-3,.,TRBJ1-3,.,15
CASSQGVVAGAQETQYF,TGTGCCAGCAGCCAAGGAGTGGTAGCGGGGGCACAAGAGACCCAGTACTTC,TRBV4-2,TRBD2,TRBJ2-5,once,17
CASSQGRGYSGNTIYF,TGCGCCAGCAGCCAAGGAAGGGGTTACTCTGGAAACACCATATATTTT,TRBV4-1,.,TRBJ1-3,.,16
CASSLGTGRDSPLHF,TGCGCCAGCAGCTTGGGAACAGGTCGGGATTCACCCCTCCACTTT,TRBV5-1,.,TRBJ1-6,.,15
CSVSDSNQPQHF,TGCAGCGTAAGCGACAGCAATCAGCCCCAGCATTTT,TRBV29-1,.,TRBJ1-5,.,12
CAISESGGAETQYF,TGTGCCATCAGTGAGTCGGGCGGGGCAGAGACCCAGTACTTC,TRBV10-3,.,TRBJ2-5,few,14
CASREDTQETQYF,TGCGCCAGCAGGGAGGACACACAAGAGACCCAGTACTTC,TRBV10-2,.,TRBJ2-5,.,13
CASSLGETTNEKLFF,TGTGCCAGCAGCCTGGGGGAGACAACTAATGAAAAACTGTTTTTT,TRBV5-6,.,TRBJ1-4,.,15
CASSQEGPGDEQYF,TGCGCCAGCAGCCAAGAGGGGCCTGGAGACGAGCAGTACTTC,TRBV4-1,.,TRBJ2-7,.,14
CASSISTGYSNQPQHF,TGTGCCAGCAGTATATCGACAGGGTATAGCAATCAGCCCCAGCATTTT,TRBV28,TRBD1,TRBJ1-5,.,16
CASSLRQGTNEKLFF,TGCGCCAGCAGCCTTCGACAGGGAACTAATGAAAAACTGTTTTTT,TRBV5-1,TRBD1,TRBJ1-4,.,15
CASSLAEKPIQETQYF,TGCGCCAGCAGCTTGGCCGAAAAGCCAATCCAAGAGACCCAGTACTTC,TRBV5-1,.,TRBJ2-5,.,16
CASSSTGDGYGYTF,TGTGCCAGCAGTTCTACAGGGGATGGCTATGGCTACACCTTC,TRBV2,TRBD1,TRBJ1-2,once,14
CASSLWAGTYGYTF,TGCGCCAGCAGCTTGTGGGCAGGGACTTATGGCTACACCTTC,TRBV5-1,.,TRBJ1-2,.,14
CASSRGMGTEKNTEAFF,TGTGCCAGCAGCCGGGGGATGGGGACAGAGAAGAACACTGAAGCTTTCTTT,TRBV5-4,TRBD1,TRBJ1-1,.,17
CATSDFTQGAYNEQFF,TGTGCCACCAGTGATTTCACCCAGGGGGCTTACAATGAGCAGTTCTTC,TRBV24-1,TRBD1,TRBJ2-1,.,16
CASSPGQPGNTIYF,TGTGCCAGCAGCCCTGGACAGCCCGGAAACACCATATATTTT,TRBV7-3,.,TRBJ1-3,.,14